This T cell receptor (beta chain) was recorded in a study of blood T cell repertoires in COVID-19. Comments on this clone: At the DNA level, this CDR3 is encoded by other sequences in the same sample as well.

Trimming left V 6 bases short and J 0 bases short, with 12 bases between. The CDR3 consists of 14 residues. CDR1 and CDR2 from the germline V gene are KGHSH and LQKENI. Clones were read by immunoSEQ multiplex PCR, and TCRdb kept only the in-frame ones, dropping some. The sample includes some 220,000 clones, 70% to 85% of them seen just once. The chain couples TRBV18 to TRBJ2-7; the D gene is possibly TRBD1 (6 bases). The sequence was collected from a woman between 35 and 50 years old with acute COVID-19. Specimen: PBMCs or T cells enriched from blood (not recorded which). The CDR3 region has the DNA TGTGCCAGCTCGCCTACAGGGAGCTCCTACGAGCAGTACTTC. Encoded protein: CASSPTGSSYEQYF.